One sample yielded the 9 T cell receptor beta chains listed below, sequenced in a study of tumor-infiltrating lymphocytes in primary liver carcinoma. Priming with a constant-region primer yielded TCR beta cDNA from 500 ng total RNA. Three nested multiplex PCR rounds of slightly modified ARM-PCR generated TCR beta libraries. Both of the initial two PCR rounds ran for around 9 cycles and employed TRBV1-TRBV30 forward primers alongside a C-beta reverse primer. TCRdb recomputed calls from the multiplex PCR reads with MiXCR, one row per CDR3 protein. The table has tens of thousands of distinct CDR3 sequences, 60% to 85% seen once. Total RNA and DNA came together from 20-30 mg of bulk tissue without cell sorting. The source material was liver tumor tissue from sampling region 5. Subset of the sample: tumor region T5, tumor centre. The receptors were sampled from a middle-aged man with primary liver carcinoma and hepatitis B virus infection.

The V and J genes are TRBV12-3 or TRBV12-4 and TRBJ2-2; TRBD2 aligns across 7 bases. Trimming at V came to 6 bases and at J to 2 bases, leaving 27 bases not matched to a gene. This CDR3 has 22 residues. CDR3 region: CASRPPHVPGTCGRRNTGELFF. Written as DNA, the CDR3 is TGTGCCAGCAGGCCCCCCCATGTCCCCGGGACTTGCGGGAGAAGAAACACCGGGGAGCTGTTTTTT.

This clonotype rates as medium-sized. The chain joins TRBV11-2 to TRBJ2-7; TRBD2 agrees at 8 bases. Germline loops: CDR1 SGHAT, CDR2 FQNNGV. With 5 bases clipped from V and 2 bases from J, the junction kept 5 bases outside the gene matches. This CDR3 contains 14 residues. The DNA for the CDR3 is TGTGCCAGCAGCGGTACTAGCGGCCCCTACGAGCAGTACTTC. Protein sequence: CASSGTSGPYEQYF. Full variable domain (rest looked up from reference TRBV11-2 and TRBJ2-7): EAGVAQSPRYKIIEKRQSVAFWCNPISGHATLYWYQQILGQGPKLLIQFQNNGVVDDSQLPKDRFSAERLKGVDSTLKIQPAKLEDSAVYLCASSGTSGPYEQYFGPGTRLTVT.

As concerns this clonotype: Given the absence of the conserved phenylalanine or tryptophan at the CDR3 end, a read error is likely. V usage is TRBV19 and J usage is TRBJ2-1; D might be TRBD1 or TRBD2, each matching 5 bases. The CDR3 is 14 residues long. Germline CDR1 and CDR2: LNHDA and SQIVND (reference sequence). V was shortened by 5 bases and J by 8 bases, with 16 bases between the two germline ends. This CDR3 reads CASSQGARVDEQFC. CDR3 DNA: TGTGCCAGTAGTCAGGGAGCTCGGGTCGATGAGCAGTTCTGC.

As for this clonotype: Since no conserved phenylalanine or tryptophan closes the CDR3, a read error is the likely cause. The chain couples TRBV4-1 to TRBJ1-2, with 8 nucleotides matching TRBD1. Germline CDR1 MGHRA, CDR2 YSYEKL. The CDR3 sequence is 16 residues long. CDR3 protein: CASSPDQGAFDYGYTS. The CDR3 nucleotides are TGCGCCAGCAGCCCAGACCAGGGGGCGTTCGACTATGGTTACACCTCC.

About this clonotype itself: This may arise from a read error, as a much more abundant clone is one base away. The CDR3 DNA follows: TGTGCCTGGAGTGTGGGACAGGCCCTATCTCAGGGCCAGTACTTC. This sequence encodes CAWSVGQALSQGQYF. This chain links TRBV30 with TRBJ2-1; 8 bases are shared with TRBD1. Near its end, the DNA agrees better with TRBJ2-5, so the J call may be wrong. Germline CDR1 reads GTSNPN; CDR2 reads SVGIG (reference sequence). CDR3 length: 15 amino acids.

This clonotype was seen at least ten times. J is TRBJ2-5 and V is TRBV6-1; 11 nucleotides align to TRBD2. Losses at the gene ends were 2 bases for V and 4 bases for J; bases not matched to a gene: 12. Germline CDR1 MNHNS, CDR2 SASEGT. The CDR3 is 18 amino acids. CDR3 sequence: CASSELGTSGSGGETQYF. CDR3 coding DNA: TGTGCCAGCAGTGAACTGGGGACTAGCGGAAGTGGAGGAGAGACCCAGTACTTC.

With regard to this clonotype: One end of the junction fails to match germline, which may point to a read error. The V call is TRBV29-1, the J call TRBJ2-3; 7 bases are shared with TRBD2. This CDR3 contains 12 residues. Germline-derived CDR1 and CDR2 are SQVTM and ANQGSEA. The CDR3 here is CSVTTSTDTQYF. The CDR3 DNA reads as TGCAGCGTTACGACTAGCACAGATACTCAGTATTTT.

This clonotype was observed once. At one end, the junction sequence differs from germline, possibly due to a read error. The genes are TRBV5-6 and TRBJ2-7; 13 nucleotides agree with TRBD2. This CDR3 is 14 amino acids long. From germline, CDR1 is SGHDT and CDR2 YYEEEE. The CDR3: CASHTSGRGYEQYF. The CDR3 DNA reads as TGTGCCAGCCATACTAGCGGGAGGGGCTACGAGCAATACTTC.

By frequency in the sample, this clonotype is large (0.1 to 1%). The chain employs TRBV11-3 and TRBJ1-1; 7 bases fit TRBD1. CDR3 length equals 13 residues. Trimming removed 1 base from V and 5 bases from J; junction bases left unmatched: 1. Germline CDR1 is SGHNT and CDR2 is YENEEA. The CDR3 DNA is TGTGCCAGCAGCTTAGCAGGGGGGACTGAAGCTTTCTTT. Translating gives CASSLAGGTEAFF.